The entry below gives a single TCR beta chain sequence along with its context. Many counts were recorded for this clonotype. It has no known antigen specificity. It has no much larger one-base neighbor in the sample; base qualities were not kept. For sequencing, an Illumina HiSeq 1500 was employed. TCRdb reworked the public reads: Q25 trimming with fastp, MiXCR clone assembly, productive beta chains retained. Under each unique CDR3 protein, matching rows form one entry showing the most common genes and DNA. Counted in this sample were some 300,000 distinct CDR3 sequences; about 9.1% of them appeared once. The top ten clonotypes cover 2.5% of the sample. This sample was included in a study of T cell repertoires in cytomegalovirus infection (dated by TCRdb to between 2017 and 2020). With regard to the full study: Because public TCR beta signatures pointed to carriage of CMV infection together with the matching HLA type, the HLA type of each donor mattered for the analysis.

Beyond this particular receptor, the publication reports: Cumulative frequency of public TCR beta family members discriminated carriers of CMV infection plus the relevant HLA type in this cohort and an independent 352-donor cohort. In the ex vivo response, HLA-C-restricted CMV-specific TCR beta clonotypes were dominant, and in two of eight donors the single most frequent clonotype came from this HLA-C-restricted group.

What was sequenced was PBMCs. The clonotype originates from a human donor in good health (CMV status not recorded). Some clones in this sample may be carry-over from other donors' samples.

The nucleotide sequence is given as TGTGCCAGCAGCTTCCCAGGGACCAACTCCTACGAGCAGTACGTC. It encodes CASSFPGTNSYEQYV. The receptor chain draws on TRBV7-9 and TRBJ2-7, with the D call perhaps TRBD1 or TRBD2, each one matching 5 bases. The CDR3 covers 15 residues, taking in both the cysteine and the valine. This entry keeps only the CDR3 DNA: 45 bases, framed from base 1. The germline V gene encodes CDR1 SEHNR and CDR2 FQNEAQ (reference sequence). Between the V and J ends, shortened by 3 bases and 0 bases respectively, the junction contains 12 bases.